Presented here are 32 T cell receptor beta chains from one specimen sequenced in a study of regulatory T cells in long-lasting Graves disease. Building the TCR beta libraries relied on iRepertoire HTBI primers, and CDR3 regions underwent Arm-PCR. Via MiXCR, TCRdb re-called the multiplex PCR reads, giving one row per CDR3 protein. The repertoire has 550,000 to 600,000 distinct CDR3 sequences, about 16% of them found once; the top ten carry 12%. Time point here: newly diagnosed GD, antithyroid drugs for less than 3 months. Scientists built the TCR library using RNA that was extracted from PBMCs. The same sample was also used in a study of T cells in Graves' hyperthyroidism and ophthalmopathy.

The material sequenced was peripheral blood mononuclear cells (PBMCs), taken at new diagnosis, from a patient treated with antithyroid drugs. Receptor source: a young man with Graves disease.

For the CDR3, the DNA is TGCAGTGCTAGGTGGCCCAGGGGGACTAGCGGGAGGGCCGGTACCTCCTACAATGAGCAGTTCTTC. Translated: CSARWPRGTSGRAGTSYNEQFF. V is TRBV20-1 and J is TRBJ2-1, with 16 bases matching TRBD2. Germline CDR1 is DFQATT and CDR2 is SNEGSKA (reference sequence). V lost 3 bases to trimming and J lost 0 bases; unmatched junction nucleotides: 17. This CDR3 is built from 22 residues.

Turning to this clonotype: A much larger clone differs by one base, so this may be a read error. The final CDR3 position lacks the conserved phenylalanine or tryptophan, pointing to a likely read error. The gene calls are TRBV7-9 and TRBJ1-1; D unresolved. The CDR3 consists of 13 residues. Trimming pared 0 bases from V and 7 bases from J, leaving 9 bases between. Germline CDR1 is SEHNR and CDR2 is FQNEAQ (reference sequence). CDR3 residues: CASSLAPNIEAFL. The CDR3 bases are TGTGCCAGCAGCTTAGCGCCGAATATTGAAGCTTTCCTT.

The chain combines TRBV5-4 with TRBJ2-7, with 11 nucleotides matching TRBD1. With V trimmed by 0 bases and J by 6 bases, 5 bases remained unmatched. CDR1 is SGHNT, CDR2 YYREEE, per germline (reference sequence). The CDR3 covers 15 residues. The DNA for the CDR3 is TGTGCCAGCAGCTTGGTTGCGGACAGGGGGCGCGAGCAGTACTTC. Translating it yields CASSLVADRGREQYF.

The genes are TRBV3-1 and TRBJ1-4; weak D call: TRBD1 (5 bases). CDR3 length equals 15 residues. Trimming took 4 bases from V and 8 from J, leaving 17 bases between them. Germline-derived CDR1 and CDR2 are LGHDT and YNNKEL (reference sequence). The CDR3 nucleotides are TGTGCCAGCAGCCGCCCGCATGGGGCGGTCGAAAAACTGTTTTTT. Translating gives CASSRPHGAVEKLFF.

The chain has TRBV6-5 and TRBJ2-3; D call uncertain. V was shortened by 0 bases and J by 2 bases, with 12 bases between the two germline ends. CDR3 length equals 16 residues. Germline V gives CDR1 MNHEY, CDR2 SVGAGI. This chain's CDR3 is CASSYSGRASTDTQYF. For the CDR3, the DNA is TGTGCCAGCAGTTACTCTGGAAGGGCTTCCACAGATACGCAGTATTTT.

This clonotype was recorded many times. Compared with germline, one end of the junction differs, possibly owing to a read error. The rearrangement uses TRBV5-1 and TRBJ2-3; no reliable D call. The CDR3 sequence is 15 residues long. CDR1 and CDR2 (germline): SGHRS, YFSETQ. The CDR3 nucleotides are TGCGCCAGCAGCGAAACTACAGTCGGCACGGATACGCAGTATTTT. Translated: CASSETTVGTDTQYF.

This clonotype was detected once. A far larger clone lies a single base away; this is likely a read error. This chain uses TRBV7-9 with TRBJ2-1; D ambiguous. Germline CDR1 SEHNR, CDR2 FQNEAQ (reference sequence). CDR3 length: 15 amino acids. V was cut by 4 bases and J by 6 bases, with 16 bases left in between. The CDR3 DNA sequence: TGTGCCAGCAGCTCCCGAGTTGGTTGGGTCAATGAGCAGTTCTTC. Translating it yields CASSSRVGWVNEQFF.

Many counts were recorded for this clonotype. The chain carries TRBV6-5 and TRBJ2-1, with TRBD2 matching 14 bases. The trim removed 0 bases at V and 7 bases at J, leaving 5 bases unmatched. Per the germline V gene, CDR1 is MNHEY and CDR2 is SVGAGI. The length of the CDR3 is 17 residues. This CDR3 reads CASSYSTSGRAGNEQFF. The CDR3 DNA follows: TGTGCCAGCAGTTACTCGACTAGCGGGAGGGCCGGAAATGAGCAGTTCTTC.

This clonotype has ten or more counts. J is TRBJ2-2 and V is TRBV3-1; D tentatively reads TRBD1 or TRBD2 (5 bases each). CDR1 LGHDT and CDR2 YNNKEL come from the germline V gene (reference sequence). CDR3 length: 14 residues. Trimming left V 7 bases short and J 8 bases short, with 17 bases between. CDR3 nucleotides: TGTGCCAGCAATCGACACGGGACGCCTGGGGAGCTGTTTTTT. This sequence encodes CASNRHGTPGELFF.

V and J are TRBV7-8 and TRBJ2-5; TRBD2 matches at 10 bases. The end of the DNA aligns better with TRBJ2-1, so the J call may be wrong. Per germline, CDR1 SGHVS and CDR2 FQNEAQ. CDR3 length: 19 amino acids. The CDR3 is CASSSLGLAGVSSANEQFF. The CDR3 DNA reads as TGTGCCAGCAGCTCCTTAGGGCTAGCGGGAGTATCGTCGGCCAATGAGCAGTTCTTC.

This sequence joins TRBV27 and TRBJ2-2, with 7 bases matching TRBD2. Germline V gene sequence: CDR1 MNHEY, CDR2 SMNVEV (reference sequence). CDR3 length equals 15 residues. Trimming at V came to 3 bases and at J to 3 bases, leaving 4 bases not matched to a gene. CDR3 loop: CASSLRGRDTGELFF. CDR3 nucleotide sequence: TGTGCCAGCAGTTTGCGGGGGAGGGACACCGGGGAGCTGTTTTTT.

Many counts were recorded for this clonotype. The gene calls are TRBV5-1 and TRBJ2-3; 12 nucleotides line up with TRBD1. Germline lookup yields CDR1 SGHRS and CDR2 YFSETQ. V shed 4 bases, J shed 4 bases, and the junction held 4 bases outside the gene matches. This CDR3 is built from 15 residues. CDR3 loop: CASSAGQGAPDTQYF. The DNA of the CDR3 is TGCGCCAGCAGCGCGGGACAGGGGGCCCCAGATACGCAGTATTTT.

Regarding this clonotype: One end of the junction is discordant with germline, which a read error may explain. The chain joins TRBV4-2 to TRBJ1-4; tentatively, D is TRBD1 (6 bases). The length of the CDR3 is 15 residues. Germline assignment: CDR1 LGHNA and CDR2 YNFKEQ. This CDR3 is CTSSQVEGEDEKLFF. In nucleotides, the CDR3 is TGTACCAGCAGCCAAGTCGAGGGGGAGGATGAAAAACTGTTTTTT.

V is TRBV16 and J is TRBJ1-1; no clear D. The CDR3 loop spans 16 amino acids. Germline CDR1 is KGHSY and CDR2 is FQNENV. V was shortened by 5 bases and J by 4 bases, with 20 bases between the two germline ends. DNA of the CDR3: TGTGCCAGCAGCGAAGGACTGGGGTCCCTGAGCACTGAAGCTTTCTTT. Translation gives CASSEGLGSLSTEAFF.

This clonotype was found many times. One junction end disagrees with the germline gene, perhaps due to a read error. The chain is built from TRBV28 and TRBJ1-1; TRBD1 matches at 7 bases. The CDR3 has 14 amino acids. Germline CDR1 reads MDHEN; CDR2 reads SYDVKM. In DNA form, the CDR3 reads TGTGCCAGCAGTCCCGGGACAGTTACCCTTGAAACTTTCTTT. It encodes CASSPGTVTLETFF.

This clonotype was recorded many times. The rearrangement links TRBV29-1 to TRBJ1-1, with D tentatively TRBD1 (6 bases). Germline V gives CDR1 SQVTM, CDR2 ANQGSEA. The CDR3 sequence is 13 residues long. V was cut by 2 bases and J by 3 bases, with 10 bases left in between. CDR3 coding DNA: TGCAGCGTTGAATGGGGGCGCGACACTGAAGCTTTCTTT. Translating gives CSVEWGRDTEAFF.

The chain recombines TRBV7-9 with TRBJ2-2; 11 bases line up with TRBD2. With 3 bases clipped from V and 2 bases from J, the junction kept 11 bases outside the gene matches. Looked up from germline, CDR1 is SEHNR and CDR2 is FQNEAQ (reference sequence). This CDR3 has 19 residues. The CDR3 region has the DNA TGTGCCAGCAGCTTTTCGGGGACTAGCGGATTCATAAACACCGGGGAGCTGTTTTTT. This encodes CASSFSGTSGFINTGELFF.

This clonotype was seen repeatedly, ten times or more. The chain is built from TRBV11-1 and TRBJ2-1; D ambiguous. Per the germline V gene, CDR1 is SGHAT and CDR2 is FQDESV (reference sequence). The ends were cut back, 2 bases at V and 10 bases at J, with 12 bases in the middle. The CDR3 covers 13 residues. CDR3 DNA: TGTGCCAGCAGCTTAAAGTTTGTGGGAGAGCAGTTCTTC. Its protein is CASSLKFVGEQFF. The variable domain in full, with the rest retrieved from reference TRBV11-1 and TRBJ2-1, is EAEVAQSPRYKITEKSQAVAFWCDPISGHATLYWYRQILGQGPELLVQFQDESVVDDSQLPKDRFSAERLKGVDSTLKIQPAELGDSAMYLCASSLKFVGEQFFGPGTRLTVL.

The genes are TRBV5-1 and TRBJ2-2, with D perhaps matching TRBD1 (6 bases). The V gene lost 3 bases and the J gene lost 4 bases, with 10 bases spanning the gap. Germline V CDR1 and CDR2: SGHRS, YFSETQ. There are 14 residues in the CDR3. CDR3 coding DNA: TGCGCCAGCAGCTCTACAGGGAGCACCGGGGAGCTGTTTTTT. Encoded protein: CASSSTGSTGELFF.

Ten or more counts support this clonotype. The chain couples TRBV6-2 or TRBV6-3 to TRBJ1-5, with D maybe TRBD1 (5 bases). Germline CDR1 MNHEY, CDR2 SVGEGT. The length of the CDR3 is 12 residues. The CDR3 sequence is CAIGGVPQPQHF. CDR3 in DNA: TGTGCGATTGGAGGGGTGCCTCAGCCCCAGCATTTT.

This clonotype was seen repeatedly, ten times or more. V usage is TRBV12-3 or TRBV12-4 and J usage is TRBJ2-7, with TRBD2 as a possible D gene (6 bases). The CDR3 extends over 12 amino acids. Trimming removed 6 bases from V and 7 bases from J, with 13 bases in between. The chain's CDR3 is CASSPDRGEQYF. DNA of the CDR3: TGTGCCAGCAGCCCTGATCGGGGGGAGCAGTACTTC.

This clonotype has a handful of counts. The CDR3 loop is CASSLYVGPNEKLFF. The CDR3 region has the DNA TGTGCCAGCAGTTTATATGTGGGGCCAAATGAAAAACTGTTTTTT. The rearrangement joins TRBV12-3 or TRBV12-4 to TRBJ1-4, with D possibly TRBD1 on 5 matching bases. V lost 2 bases to trimming and J lost 5 bases, with 12 bases between them. The CDR3 extends over 15 amino acids.

This clonotype has just a few counts. The chain uses TRBV18 and TRBJ2-1; the match to TRBD2 covers 8 bases. This CDR3 is built from 15 residues. V lost 6 bases, J lost 9 bases, and 13 bases stayed unmatched. From germline, CDR1 is KGHSH and CDR2 LQKENI. CDR3 bases: TGTGCCAGCTCCAAACCGCCGGGAGGGCCTAGTGAGCAGTTCTTC. Amino acids: CASSKPPGGPSEQFF.

This clonotype showed up many times. The V and J genes are TRBV20-1 and TRBJ2-2; D might be TRBD1 or TRBD2, each matching 5 bases. This CDR3 is built from 13 residues. The ends were cut back, 6 bases at V and 0 bases at J, with 8 bases in the middle. Germline V gene data show CDR1 as DFQATT and CDR2 as SNEGSKA (reference sequence). The CDR3 loop reads CSAGAANTGELFF. The CDR3 DNA is TGCAGTGCCGGGGCAGCGAACACCGGGGAGCTGTTTTTT.

This sequence joins TRBV5-1 and TRBJ1-5, with D uncertain. The CDR3 contains 14 residues. The V and J ends lost 4 bases and 1 base respectively, with 9 bases between them. The V gene's germline CDR1 is SGHRS and CDR2 YFSETQ. DNA of the CDR3: TGCGCCAGCAGCGAGGACCCGAGCAATCAGCCCCAGCATTTT. Translated: CASSEDPSNQPQHF.

The chain employs TRBV20-1 and TRBJ1-1, with 7 bases identical to TRBD1. CDR1 and CDR2 (germline): DFQATT, SNEGSKA (reference sequence). The CDR3 loop spans 16 amino acids. With 2 bases clipped from V and 0 bases from J, the junction kept 9 bases outside the gene matches. CDR3 amino acids: CSARRGRNEMNTEAFF. The CDR3 coding sequence is TGCAGTGCTAGAAGGGGGCGCAACGAAATGAACACTGAAGCTTTCTTT.

This clonotype turned up a few times. CDR3 sequence: CASSQSREGLQYF. In nucleotides, the CDR3 is TGTGCCAGCAGCCAAAGTCGGGAGGGCCTGCAGTACTTC. The chain is built from TRBV3-1 and TRBJ2-7, with TRBD2 matching 8 bases. J gave up 9 bases and V 2 bases, and 6 bases lay outside the gene matches. Germline V CDR1 and CDR2: LGHDT, YNNKEL (reference sequence). The CDR3 covers 13 residues.

The J gene is TRBJ2-5, the V gene TRBV3-1, with a tentative D call TRBD1 (6 bases). The germline CDR1 and CDR2 sequences are LGHDT and YNNKEL (reference sequence). CDR3 size: 14 residues. The V end was cut by 4 bases, the J end by 5 bases, with 14 bases between. As DNA, the CDR3 is TGTGCCAGCAGCCGCTTACAGGGTGGGGAGACCCAGTACTTC. Encoded protein: CASSRLQGGETQYF.

Points on this clonotype: A read error may explain this, as a much larger clone is one base away. The V call is TRBV7-8, the J call TRBJ2-3; TRBD2 agrees at 9 bases. The V and J ends lost 8 bases and 0 bases, in that order; junction bases with no gene match: 12. The germline CDR1 and CDR2 sequences are SGHVS and FQNEAQ. The CDR3 contains 17 residues. Here the CDR3 reads CASELLWLAGSTDTQYF. The CDR3 DNA is TGTGCCAGCGAGCTATTGTGGCTAGCGGGGAGCACAGATACGCAGTATTTT.

There are many counts of this clonotype. The chain employs TRBV12-3 or TRBV12-4 and TRBJ1-5, with D possibly being TRBD1 (6 bases). The length of the CDR3 is 16 residues. With 5 bases removed from V and 3 bases from J, the gap between germline ends came to 17 bases. CDR3 loop: CASSPDRPGVNQPQHF. In DNA, the CDR3 is TGTGCCAGCAGTCCCGACAGGCCCGGGGTCAATCAGCCCCAGCATTTT.

This clonotype turned up a few times. The rearrangement uses TRBV13 and TRBJ1-5; TRBD1 is a possible D gene (5 bases). This CDR3 has 14 residues. The germline CDR1 and CDR2 sequences are PRHDT and FYEKMQ (reference sequence). The V gene lost 5 bases and the J gene lost 9 bases, with 17 bases spanning the gap. DNA for the CDR3: TGTGCCAGCAGCGCAGCGGGACTGGGCGGGCCCCAGCATTTT. Amino acids: CASSAAGLGGPQHF.

This clonotype was counted ten times or more. This chain joins TRBV12-3 or TRBV12-4 and TRBJ2-1; TRBD1 matches 11 bases. The CDR3 runs to 17 residues. The J segment lost 3 bases and the V segment lost 6 bases, leaving 10 bases of the junction unmatched. The chain's CDR3 is CASSALGTGGLYNEQFF. CDR3 DNA sequence: TGTGCCAGCAGCGCCCTGGGGACAGGGGGTCTCTACAATGAGCAGTTCTTC.